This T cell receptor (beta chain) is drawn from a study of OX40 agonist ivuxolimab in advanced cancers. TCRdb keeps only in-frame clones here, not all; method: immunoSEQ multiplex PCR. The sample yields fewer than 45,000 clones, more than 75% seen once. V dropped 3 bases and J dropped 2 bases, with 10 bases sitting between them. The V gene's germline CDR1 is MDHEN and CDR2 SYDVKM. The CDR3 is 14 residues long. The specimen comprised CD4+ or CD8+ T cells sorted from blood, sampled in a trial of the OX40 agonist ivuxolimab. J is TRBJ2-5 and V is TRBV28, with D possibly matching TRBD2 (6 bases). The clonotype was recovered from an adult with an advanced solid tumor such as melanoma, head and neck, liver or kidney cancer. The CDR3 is CASSLWTIQETQYF. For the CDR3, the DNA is TGTGCCAGCAGTTTGTGGACTATTCAAGAGACCCAGTACTTC.